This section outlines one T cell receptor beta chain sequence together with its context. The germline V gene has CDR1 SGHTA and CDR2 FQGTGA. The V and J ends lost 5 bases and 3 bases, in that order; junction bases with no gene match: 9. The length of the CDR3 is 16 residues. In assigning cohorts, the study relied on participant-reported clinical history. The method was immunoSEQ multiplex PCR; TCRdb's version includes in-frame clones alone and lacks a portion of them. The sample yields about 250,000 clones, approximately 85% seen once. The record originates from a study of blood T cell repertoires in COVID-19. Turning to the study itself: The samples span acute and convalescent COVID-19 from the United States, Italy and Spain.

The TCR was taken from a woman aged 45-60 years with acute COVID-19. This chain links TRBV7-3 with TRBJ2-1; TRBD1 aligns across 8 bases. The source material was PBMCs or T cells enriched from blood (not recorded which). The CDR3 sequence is CASSPTGTGDYNEQFF. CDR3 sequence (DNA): TGTGCCAGCAGCCCCACCGGGACAGGTGACTACAATGAGCAGTTCTTC.